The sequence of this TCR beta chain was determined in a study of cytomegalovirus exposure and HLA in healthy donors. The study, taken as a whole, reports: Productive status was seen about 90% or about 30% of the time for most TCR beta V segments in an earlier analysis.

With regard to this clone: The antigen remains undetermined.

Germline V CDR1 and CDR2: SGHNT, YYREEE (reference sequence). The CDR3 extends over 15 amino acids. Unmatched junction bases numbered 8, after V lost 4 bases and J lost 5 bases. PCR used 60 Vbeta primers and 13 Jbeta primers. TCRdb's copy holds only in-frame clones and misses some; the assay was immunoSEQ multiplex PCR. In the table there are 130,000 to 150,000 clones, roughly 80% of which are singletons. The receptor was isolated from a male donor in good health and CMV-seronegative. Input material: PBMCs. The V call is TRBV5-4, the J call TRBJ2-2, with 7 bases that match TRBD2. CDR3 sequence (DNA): TGTGCCAGCAGCGTGGGTGGAGCGGGGACCGGGGAGCTGTTTTTT. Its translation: CASSVGGAGTGELFF.